This is a list of T cell receptor beta chains from one sample in a study of T cell repertoires in cytomegalovirus infection. These TCRs are of unknown antigen specificity. TCRdb re-analysed the reads in MiXCR, keeping a single row per CDR3 protein. Of some 800,000 distinct CDR3 sequences in the sample, 32% were seen once. Here the sequenced sample was cultured CD8+ T cells from PBMCs, taken from culture after CMV antigen stimulation. All receptors come from a human donor in good health (CMV status not recorded). Some clones in this sample may be carry-over from other donors' samples. Each CDR3 is given with its conserved first and last residue. The order of the fields is D gene, J gene, V gene, clone size, CDR3 DNA, CDR3 protein. The D gene is left open where the match is weak. For some rows the clone size is stated as once, few or many, or as a class when expanded; others skip it.

d_gene: NA
j_gene: TRBJ2-3
v_gene: TRBV7-6
abundance: few
CDR3nt: TGTGCCTCACAGGGTCCAGATACGCAGTATTTT
CDR3aa: CASQGPDTQYF

d_gene: TRBD2
j_gene: TRBJ2-3
v_gene: TRBV15
abundance: few
CDR3nt: TGTGCCACCAGCAGGGGACTAGCCACAGATACGCAGTATTTT
CDR3aa: CATSRGLATDTQYF

d_gene: TRBD2
j_gene: TRBJ2-1
v_gene: TRBV7-9
abundance: few
CDR3nt: TGTGCCAGCAGCTTATCCGCGGGGGGGCCCCCAGGGAATGAGCAGTTCTTC
CDR3aa: CASSLSAGGPPGNEQFF

d_gene: TRBD1
j_gene: TRBJ1-1
v_gene: TRBV7-4
abundance: NA
CDR3nt: TGTGCCAGCAGCTTAGGACAGGGAGGGCCCAACACTGAAGCTTTCTTT
CDR3aa: CASSLGQGGPNTEAFF

d_gene: TRBD1
j_gene: TRBJ2-5
v_gene: TRBV5-1
abundance: NA
CDR3nt: TGCGCCAGCCGGGACAGGGCCCCCAAGAGACAGTACTTC
CDR3aa: CASRDRAPKRQYF

d_gene: NA
j_gene: TRBJ2-1
v_gene: TRBV5-6
abundance: NA
CDR3nt: TGTGCCAGCAGCTTGCGCATACAGGATCCCTACAATGAGCAGTTCTTC
CDR3aa: CASSLRIQDPYNEQFF

d_gene: NA
j_gene: TRBJ1-5
v_gene: TRBV6-1
abundance: few
CDR3nt: TGTGCCAGCAGGGCGGGGATCTATAGCAATCAGCCCCAGCATTTT
CDR3aa: CASRAGIYSNQPQHF

d_gene: NA
j_gene: TRBJ2-1
v_gene: TRBV7-2
abundance: many
CDR3nt: TGTGCCAGCAGCTTATCCGAAACGGGGTCGAGTACCAATGAGCAGTTCTTC
CDR3aa: CASSLSETGSSTNEQFF

d_gene: NA
j_gene: TRBJ2-6
v_gene: TRBV7-9
abundance: NA
CDR3nt: TGTGCCAGCAGCTTACAGGGGGGCGCTGGGGCCAACGTCCTGACTTTC
CDR3aa: CASSLQGGAGANVLTF

d_gene: NA
j_gene: TRBJ1-4
v_gene: TRBV7-8
abundance: few
CDR3nt: TGTGCCAGCGGCAGGGTGGGAAGGGCCGGAAATCCTAATGAAAAACTGTTTTTT
CDR3aa: CASGRVGRAGNPNEKLFF

d_gene: NA
j_gene: TRBJ2-6
v_gene: TRBV20-1
abundance: NA
CDR3nt: TGCAGTGCTAGAGCCGGGCCTGGGGCCAACGTCCTGACTTTC
CDR3aa: CSARAGPGANVLTF

d_gene: NA
j_gene: TRBJ1-1
v_gene: TRBV7-2
abundance: NA
CDR3nt: TGTGCCAGCAGCTTAGACCAAAACACTGAAACTTACTTT
CDR3aa: CASSLDQNTETYF

d_gene: NA
j_gene: TRBJ2-5
v_gene: TRBV28
abundance: NA
CDR3nt: TGTGCCAGCAGTTTTGAGACTTACCTGAAAGAGACCCAGTACTTC
CDR3aa: CASSFETYLKETQYF

d_gene: TRBD1
j_gene: TRBJ1-4
v_gene: TRBV9
abundance: few
CDR3nt: TGTGCCAGCAGCGTAGCCTCGGGACAGGTCGGTGAAAAACTGTTTTTT
CDR3aa: CASSVASGQVGEKLFF

d_gene: NA
j_gene: TRBJ2-2
v_gene: TRBV4-3
abundance: few
CDR3nt: TGCGCCAGCAGCCAAGTAGGAGGGACGACCGGGGAGCTGTTTTTT
CDR3aa: CASSQVGGTTGELFF

d_gene: TRBD2
j_gene: TRBJ2-3
v_gene: TRBV7-2
abundance: many
CDR3nt: TGTGCCAGCAGCTTAGATCTAGCGGGGGGTTCATATACGCAGTATTTT
CDR3aa: CASSLDLAGGSYTQYF

d_gene: NA
j_gene: TRBJ2-5
v_gene: TRBV7-2
abundance: NA
CDR3nt: TGTGCCAGCAGCCCGGGGTGGCGGAGGCAAGAGACCCAGTACTTC
CDR3aa: CASSPGWRRQETQYF

d_gene: NA
j_gene: TRBJ1-2
v_gene: TRBV12-3/TRBV12-4
abundance: many
CDR3nt: TGCGCCAGCAGCCTCGGGATCAACTATGGCTACACCTTC
CDR3aa: CASSLGINYGYTF

d_gene: NA
j_gene: TRBJ2-2
v_gene: TRBV5-1
abundance: NA
CDR3nt: TGCGCCAGCGTCGCGAACACCGGGGAGCTGTTTTTT
CDR3aa: CASVANTGELFF

d_gene: TRBD1
j_gene: TRBJ1-2
v_gene: TRBV27
abundance: few
CDR3nt: TGTGCCAGCAGTTTATCCGGGACAGGGATTTCCTATGGCTACACCTTC
CDR3aa: CASSLSGTGISYGYTF

d_gene: NA
j_gene: TRBJ2-1
v_gene: TRBV10-2
abundance: few
CDR3nt: TGCGCCAGCAGTGACCCGGGCTGGGAGCAGTTCTTC
CDR3aa: CASSDPGWEQFF

d_gene: TRBD2
j_gene: TRBJ2-1
v_gene: TRBV10-3
abundance: NA
CDR3nt: TGTGCCATCAGACGACTAGCGGGGGACCGATATTCTCCCTCCTACAATGAGCAGTTCTTC
CDR3aa: CAIRRLAGDRYSPSYNEQFF

d_gene: NA
j_gene: TRBJ1-1
v_gene: TRBV27
abundance: few
CDR3nt: TGTGCCAGCAGTCCCTGGCCTCGGACTTTCACTGAAGCTTTCTTT
CDR3aa: CASSPWPRTFTEAFF

d_gene: NA
j_gene: TRBJ1-2
v_gene: TRBV7-9
abundance: few
CDR3nt: TGTGCCAGCAGCTTAGGGGAGGGTAACTATGGCTACACCTTC
CDR3aa: CASSLGEGNYGYTF

d_gene: TRBD2
j_gene: TRBJ2-5
v_gene: TRBV7-9
abundance: NA
CDR3nt: TGTGCCAGCAGCCCCCAGACTAGCGGGGCAGAGACCCAGTACTTC
CDR3aa: CASSPQTSGAETQYF

d_gene: TRBD2
j_gene: TRBJ2-2
v_gene: TRBV11-3
abundance: many
CDR3nt: TGTGCCAGCAGCTTACTAGCGGGGGGAAGACCCACCGGGGAGCTGTTTTTT
CDR3aa: CASSLLAGGRPTGELFF

d_gene: NA
j_gene: TRBJ2-6
v_gene: TRBV10-3
abundance: few
CDR3nt: TGTGCCATCAGTGAGGTCCTTGTCTCTGGGGCCAACGTCCTGACTTTC
CDR3aa: CAISEVLVSGANVLTF

d_gene: TRBD1
j_gene: TRBJ1-4
v_gene: TRBV12-3/TRBV12-4
abundance: few
CDR3nt: TGTGCCAGCAGTTTCCGGACAGGGGTTAATGAAAAACTGTTTTTT
CDR3aa: CASSFRTGVNEKLFF